Presented here are 16 T cell receptor beta chains from one specimen sequenced in a study of glioma-infiltrating T cells. The iRepertoire nested amplicon-rescue multiplex PCR amplified TCR alpha and beta CDR3s from RNA. A single record per CDR3 protein comes from TCRdb applying MiXCR to the multiplex PCR reads. The sample holds 300,000 to 400,000 distinct CDR3 sequences, 41% seen once. Sample: glioma tissue, nonneoplastic brain tissue, or PBMCs (not recorded which). The receptors were sampled from a human donor with low-grade glioma or glioblastoma, undergoing nonglioma brain surgery, or in good health (not recorded which).

Worth noting for this clonotype: This may be a read error, as it is one base from a much larger clone. No conserved phenylalanine or tryptophan ends this CDR3, so it is likely a read error. This chain joins TRBV6-2 or TRBV6-3 and TRBJ2-3; no reliable D call. The germline V and J ends were trimmed by 4 bases and 0 bases, with 8 bases remaining between them. CDR3 size: 14 residues. Germline CDR1 and CDR2: MNHEY and SVGEGT. This chain's CDR3 is CASSFLRSTDTQYS. The CDR3, as DNA: TGTGCCAGCAGTTTTCTGAGGAGCACAGATACGCAGTATTCT.

The table lists this clonotype with a few counts. V gene TRBV27 combines with J gene TRBJ2-1; 7 nucleotides agree with TRBD1. The J segment lost 3 bases and the V segment lost 5 bases, leaving 7 bases of the junction unmatched. The CDR3 is made up of 15 amino acids. Germline CDR1 and CDR2: MNHEY and SMNVEV (reference sequence). CDR3 sequence reads: CASSPGTVLYNEQFF. As DNA, the CDR3 is TGTGCCAGCAGTCCTGGGACAGTTCTCTACAATGAGCAGTTCTTC.

The sample holds a few counts of this clonotype. The chain is built from TRBV20-1 and TRBJ2-7, with TRBD2 identical over 10 bases. Trimming cost V 6 bases and J 6 bases; bases outside gene matches: 11. This CDR3 comprises 14 residues. The germline gives CDR1 DFQATT, CDR2 SNEGSKA (reference sequence). CDR3 nucleotide sequence: TGCAGTGCCCGGGGAGAGCGGGAGGGTGGCGAGCAGTACTTC. It specifies CSARGEREGGEQYF.

This clonotype was recorded at least ten times. The chain carries TRBV6-1 and TRBJ1-2; 7 positions match TRBD1. Germline V lookup: CDR1 MNHNS, CDR2 SASEGT. The CDR3 is 12 residues long. V lost 6 bases and J lost 6; bases outside the gene matches: 4. The CDR3: CASRTGWDGYTF. Here the CDR3 DNA reads TGTGCCAGCAGGACAGGGTGGGATGGCTACACCTTC.

In its sample, this clonotype was seen many times. The V and J genes are TRBV6-1 and TRBJ2-2, with D hard to call. CDR3 length: 13 residues. Germline loops: CDR1 MNHNS, CDR2 SASEGT. The V end was cut by 3 bases, the J end by 1 base, with 3 bases between. In nucleotides, the CDR3 is TGTGCCAGCAGTGACGGGAACACCGGGGAGCTGTTTTTT. It encodes CASSDGNTGELFF.

This clonotype came up a few times. The chain combines TRBV27 with TRBJ2-7; TRBD2 agrees at 7 bases. This CDR3 is built from 12 residues. Germline CDR1 reads MNHEY; CDR2 reads SMNVEV (reference sequence). DNA for the CDR3: TGTACCACCGGGACTACGCCCTACGAGCAGTACTTC. Translating gives CTTGTTPYEQYF.

Ten or more counts support this clonotype. The rearrangement joins TRBV6-1 to TRBJ2-1; D possibly corresponds to TRBD2 (5 bases). This CDR3 has 16 residues. The V end lost 6 bases, the J end lost 0 bases, and 15 bases lay between the germline ends. The germline gives CDR1 MNHNS, CDR2 SASEGT. As DNA, the CDR3 is TGTGCCAGCAGCCGAGGGATCACAAGCTCCTACAATGAGCAGTTCTTC. Amino acid sequence: CASSRGITSSYNEQFF.

This clonotype was counted at least ten times. The chain carries TRBV7-2 and TRBJ2-1; 15 bases match TRBD2. Germline V CDR1 and CDR2: SGHTA, FQGNSA. The length of the CDR3 is 15 residues. V lost 5 bases to trimming and J lost 7 bases; unmatched junction nucleotides: 3. CDR3: CASSMGLAGGNEQFF. CDR3 in DNA: TGTGCCAGCAGCATGGGACTAGCGGGAGGTAATGAGCAGTTCTTC.

Details on this clonotype: A clone one base away is much larger, so this may be a read error. The V gene is TRBV6-5, the J gene TRBJ2-7; weak D call: TRBD1 (5 bases). V lost 6 bases and J 7 bases, leaving 22 bases between the germline ends. Germline V gives CDR1 MNHEY, CDR2 SVGAGI. This CDR3 has 15 amino acids. CDR3 protein: CASSRQWSSYNEQYF. The CDR3 DNA reads as TGTGCCAGCAGCAGACAGTGGAGCTCCTACAATGAGCAGTACTTC.

The chain uses TRBV10-3 and TRBJ2-1; D is ambiguous. CDR1 ENHRY and CDR2 SYGVKD come from the germline V gene. The V gene lost 4 bases and the J gene lost 0 bases, with 1 base spanning the gap. The CDR3 has 12 amino acids. Here the CDR3 DNA reads TGTGCCATCAGTGCCTCCTACAATGAGCAGTTCTTC. This encodes CAISASYNEQFF.

In its sample, this clonotype was seen a few times. This chain uses TRBV6-2 or TRBV6-3 with TRBJ1-1; D unclear. This CDR3 has 13 residues. Germline V gene data show CDR1 as MNHEY and CDR2 as SVGEGT. Deletions cut 2 bases from V and 5 bases from J, with 9 bases between. CDR3: CASSYNHGTEAFF. The CDR3, as DNA: TGTGCCAGCAGTTACAACCACGGAACTGAAGCTTTCTTT.

The chain carries TRBV7-9 and TRBJ2-7, with 8 bases that match TRBD2. The CDR3 extends over 12 amino acids. V was pared by 5 bases and J by 6 bases, with 3 bases of the junction left unmatched. Germline CDR1 reads SEHNR; CDR2 reads FQNEAQ (reference sequence). CDR3 region: CASSPGGSEQYF. In DNA form, the CDR3 reads TGTGCCAGCAGCCCGGGGGGGAGCGAGCAGTACTTC.

This clonotype was seen just once. A much bigger clone sits one base away, suggesting this may be a read error. The chain combines TRBV20-1 with TRBJ2-3; 14 bases map to TRBD2. The CDR3 covers 15 residues. Germline CDR1 DFQATT, CDR2 SNEGSKA (reference sequence). The CDR3: CSATTSGRDPDTEYF. CDR3 sequence (DNA): TGCAGTGCAACGACTAGCGGGAGGGACCCAGATACGGAGTATTTT.

A few counts support this clonotype. The chain joins TRBV20-1 to TRBJ2-7, with TRBD1 as a possible D gene (6 bases). Germline CDR1 is DFQATT and CDR2 is SNEGSKA (reference sequence). The CDR3 has 13 amino acids. Trimming took off 5 bases at V and 1 base at J, with 12 bases between the two ends. The CDR3, as DNA: TGCAGTGCTTGGGGGCAGGGTTCCTACGAGCAGTACTTC. Its protein is CSAWGQGSYEQYF.

The chain carries TRBV28 and TRBJ2-7; the D gene is possibly TRBD2 (5 bases). CDR1 and CDR2 (germline): MDHEN, SYDVKM. This CDR3 region has 14 residues. Trimming removed 7 bases at V and 2 bases at J, with 15 bases between. The CDR3 protein is CASMATGIPYEQYF. CDR3 bases: TGTGCCAGCATGGCTACCGGGATTCCCTACGAGCAGTACTTC.

The gene calls are TRBV7-2 and TRBJ1-2; D call uncertain. The CDR3 spans 14 residues. In germline, CDR1 is SGHTA, CDR2 FQGNSA. V lost 1 base, J lost 14 bases, and 20 bases lay in between. The CDR3 protein is CASSLDLSLPGTTF. In nucleotides, the CDR3 is TGTGCCAGCAGCTTAGACTTGAGCCTGCCGGGAACTACCTTC.